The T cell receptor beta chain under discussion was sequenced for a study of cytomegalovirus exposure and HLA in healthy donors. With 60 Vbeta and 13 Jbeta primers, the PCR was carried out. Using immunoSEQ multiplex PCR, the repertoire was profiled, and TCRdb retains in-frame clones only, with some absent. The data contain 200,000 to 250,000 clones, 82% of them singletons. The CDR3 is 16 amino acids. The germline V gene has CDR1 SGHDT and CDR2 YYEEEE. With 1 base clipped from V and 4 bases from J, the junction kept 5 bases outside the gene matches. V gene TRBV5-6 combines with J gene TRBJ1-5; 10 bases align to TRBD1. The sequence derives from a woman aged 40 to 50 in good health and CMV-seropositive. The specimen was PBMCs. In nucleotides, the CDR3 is TGTGCCAGCAGCTTGCGGACAGGGGGTGGTAATCAGCCCCAGCATTTT. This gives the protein CASSLRTGGGNQPQHF.